This T cell receptor beta chain was documented in a study of human T cells and chemical hapten exposure. The CDR3 extends over 16 amino acids. V was clipped by 6 bases and J by 3 bases, with 18 bases between them. Regarding time point: patch test 2, 6 weeks after DPC sensitization. Treatment of the sample: therapeutic diphenylcyclopropenone sensitization with weekly scalp DPC. Individual cDNA molecules each carried unique molecular identifiers attached by the library. TCRdb re-derived calls from the RACE reads in MiXCR, one entry per CDR3 protein. The sample holds fewer than 85,000 distinct CDR3 sequences, about a tenth seen once.

The rearrangement links TRBV12-3 or TRBV12-4 to TRBJ2-1; D possibly matches TRBD1 or TRBD2 (5 bases each). This TCR came from a woman aged 25 to 39 with alopecia areata. Some clones in this sample may be carry-over from other donors' samples. The specimen was whole blood, collected in connection with sensitization to the hapten diphenylcyclopropenone (DPC). The CDR3 DNA reads TGTGCCAGCAGGTACAGAGGGGATGGGGTCTACAATGAGCAGTTCTTC. This gives the protein CASRYRGDGVYNEQFF.